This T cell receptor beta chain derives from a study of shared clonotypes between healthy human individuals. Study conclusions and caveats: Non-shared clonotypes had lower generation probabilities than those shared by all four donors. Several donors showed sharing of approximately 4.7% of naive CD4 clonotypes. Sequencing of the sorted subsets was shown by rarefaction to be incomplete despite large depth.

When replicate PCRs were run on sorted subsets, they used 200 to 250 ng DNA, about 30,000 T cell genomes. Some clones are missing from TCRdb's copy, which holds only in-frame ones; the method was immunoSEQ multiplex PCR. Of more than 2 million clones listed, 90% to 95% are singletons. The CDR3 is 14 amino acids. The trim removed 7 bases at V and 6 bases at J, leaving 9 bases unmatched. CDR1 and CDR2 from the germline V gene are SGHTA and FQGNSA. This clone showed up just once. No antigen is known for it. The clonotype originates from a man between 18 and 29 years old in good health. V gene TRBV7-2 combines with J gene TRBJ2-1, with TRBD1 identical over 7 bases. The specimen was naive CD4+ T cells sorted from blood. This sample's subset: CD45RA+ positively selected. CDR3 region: CASKRDSLGNEQFF. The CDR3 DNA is TGTGCCAGCAAACGGGACAGCCTGGGCAATGAGCAGTTCTTC.